A single sample is the source of the 15 T cell receptor beta chains below, sequenced in a study of response to subunit inactivated influenza vaccine (dated by TCRdb to the late 2010s). The library relied on RT-PCR. Data came from an Illumina HiSeq 2500. TCRdb trimmed the raw reads at Q25, called clones with MiXCR and kept productive beta chains. Every entry covers one CDR3 protein and lists the most common genes and DNA from its rows. Across this sample there are 400,000 to 650,000 distinct CDR3 sequences, with roughly 7.6% seen only once. Of the sample, around 13% is held by the ten largest clones. Sequenced here: PBMCs from blood, sampled 23 to 25 months after vaccination. The receptors shown here come from a man between 50 and 75 years old who received an inactivated influenza vaccine. Donor details come from another sample of the same person, matched by shared clones.

The chain employs TRBV11-2 and TRBJ2-5; 11 bases fit TRBD1. V lost 5 bases, J lost 5 bases, and 13 bases stayed unmatched. This CDR3 is built from 17 residues. CDR1 is SGHAT, CDR2 FQNNGV, per germline. The CDR3 sequence is CASSQRGRTGGRETQYF. DNA of the CDR3: TGTGCCAGCAGCCAACGTGGGAGGACAGGGGGCCGGGAGACCCAGTACTTC.

This clonotype occurred a few times. The chain couples TRBV7-9 to TRBJ2-7; TRBD2 matches at 8 bases. The V gene's germline CDR1 is SEHNR and CDR2 FQNEAQ (reference sequence). J lost 6 bases, V lost 5 bases, and 12 bases had no gene match. The length of the CDR3 is 15 residues. The CDR3 DNA follows: TGTGCCAGCAGCGCCGGGACTAGGCTTGATGGCGAGCAGTACTTC. Amino acid sequence: CASSAGTRLDGEQYF.

This clonotype was seen a handful of times. The gene calls are TRBV29-1 and TRBJ2-3, with no clear D. The CDR3 is 12 amino acids. The V and J ends lost 3 bases and 7 bases respectively, with 11 bases between them. Germline V gene sequence: CDR1 SQVTM, CDR2 ANQGSEA. The CDR3 DNA reads TGCAGCGTTGACAAGCGAGACTATACGCAGTATTTT. Its protein is CSVDKRDYTQYF.

This chain links TRBV5-6 with TRBJ2-7; TRBD2 matches at 11 bases. The germline V gene has CDR1 SGHDT and CDR2 YYEEEE. J gave up 3 bases and V 4 bases, and 9 bases lay outside the gene matches. The CDR3 runs to 16 residues. CDR3 in amino acids: CASSRMGLADFYEQYF. In DNA, the CDR3 is TGTGCCAGCAGCCGAATGGGACTAGCGGATTTCTACGAGCAGTACTTC. Filled out from reference TRBV5-6 and TRBJ2-7, the complete variable domain reads DAGVTQSPTHLIKTRGQQVTLRCSPKSGHDTVSWYQQALGQGPQFIFQYYEEEERQRGNFPDRFSGHQFPNYSSELNVNALLLGDSALYLCASSRMGLADFYEQYFGPGTRLTVT.

This clonotype was counted many times. The chain recombines TRBV5-1 with TRBJ1-2; 7 positions agree with TRBD1. The CDR3 covers 15 residues. Germline CDR1 reads SGHRS; CDR2 reads YFSETQ. J was trimmed by 0 bases and V by 4 bases; bases with no gene match: 6. CDR3 residues: CASSAGQAANYGYTF. The CDR3 DNA reads as TGCGCCAGCAGCGCTGGACAGGCGGCTAACTATGGCTACACCTTC.

In its sample, this clonotype was seen a few times. This chain uses TRBV29-1 with TRBJ2-5, with D perhaps TRBD2 (6 bases). The CDR3 extends over 13 amino acids. V was shortened by 7 bases and J by 1 base, with 13 bases between the two germline ends. CDR1 is SQVTM, CDR2 ANQGSEA, per germline. CDR3 sequence: CSAGGRAQETQYF. The CDR3 bases are TGCAGCGCTGGAGGGCGGGCCCAAGAGACCCAGTACTTC.

This clonotype was seen repeatedly, ten times or more. The chain links TRBV19 to TRBJ1-5; D unclear. The CDR3 extends over 18 amino acids. V shed 7 bases and J shed 1 base, with 23 bases lying between them. Germline V gene sequence: CDR1 LNHDA, CDR2 SQIVND (reference sequence). CDR3 sequence: CASNKKKEEVLSNQPQHF. As DNA, the CDR3 is TGTGCCAGTAACAAAAAAAAGGAGGAGGTCTTGAGCAATCAGCCCCAGCATTTT.

This rearrangement joins TRBV5-1 to TRBJ2-3; D may be TRBD1 (6 bases). Germline CDR1 and CDR2: SGHRS and YFSETQ. The V end was cut by 4 bases, the J end by 1 base, with 19 bases between. The CDR3 consists of 17 residues. As DNA, the CDR3 is TGCGCCAGCAGCCTCGGGACACTCATCACGGGCACAGATACGCAGTATTTT. It translates to CASSLGTLITGTDTQYF. Together with reference TRBV5-1 and TRBJ2-3, the CDR3 gives the full variable domain: KAGVTQTPRYLIKTRGQQVTLSCSPISGHRSVSWYQQTPGQGLQFLFEYFSETQRNKGNFPGRFSGRQFSNSRSEMNVSTLELGDSALYLCASSLGTLITGTDTQYFGPGTRLTVL.

This chain uses TRBV6-2 or TRBV6-3 with TRBJ2-4; TRBD2 is a possible D gene (5 bases). The CDR3 loop spans 12 amino acids. The germline CDR1 and CDR2 sequences are MNHEY and SVGEGT. The V end was cut by 10 bases, the J end by 7 bases, with 14 bases between. CDR3 amino acids: CATRGFGNIQYF. The CDR3 bases are TGTGCCACCCGAGGGTTTGGGAACATTCAGTACTTC.

This clonotype was detected a few times. The chain employs TRBV20-1 and TRBJ2-7; maybe TRBD2 (6 bases). From germline, CDR1 is DFQATT and CDR2 SNEGSKA (reference sequence). The CDR3 runs to 13 residues. Trimming removed 3 bases at V and 2 bases at J, with 11 bases between. CDR3: CSASGGTTYEQYF. Written as DNA, the CDR3 is TGCAGTGCTAGTGGAGGGACCACCTACGAGCAGTACTTC.

This clonotype was counted ten times or more. This sequence joins TRBV27 and TRBJ2-3; D call uncertain. The germline V and J ends were trimmed by 0 bases and 6 bases, with 16 bases remaining between them. This CDR3 contains 16 residues. Germline-derived CDR1 and CDR2 are MNHEY and SMNVEV (reference sequence). CDR3 sequence reads: CASSLSFPALEDTQYF. CDR3 nucleotides: TGTGCCAGCAGTTTATCGTTCCCAGCGCTCGAGGATACGCAGTATTTT.

The chain links TRBV9 to TRBJ2-1; maybe TRBD2 (6 bases). Trimming shortened V by 0 bases and J by 0 bases, and 10 bases separated the two germline ends. Germline CDR1 and CDR2: SGDLS and YYNGEE. This CDR3 contains 16 residues. CDR3 in amino acids: CASSVAGESSYNEQFF. The CDR3 DNA is TGTGCCAGCAGCGTAGCGGGGGAGAGCTCCTACAATGAGCAGTTCTTC.

This clonotype was found a few times. This sequence joins TRBV11-2 and TRBJ1-4; D perhaps matches TRBD1 (6 bases). Germline CDR1 SGHAT, CDR2 FQNNGV. The V end was cut by 6 bases, the J end by 4 bases, with 12 bases between. The CDR3 contains 14 residues. In nucleotides, the CDR3 is TGTGCCAGCAGTTACGGACAGCTTAATGAAAAACTGTTTTTT. The encoded protein is CASSYGQLNEKLFF.

J is TRBJ2-1 and V is TRBV3-1, with unresolved D. The CDR3 loop spans 17 amino acids. Between the trimmed V and J ends, which lost 4 bases and 8 bases, there was a span of 24 bases. From germline, CDR1 is LGHDT and CDR2 YNNKEL (reference sequence). The CDR3 sequence is CASSRPWAGGFVYEQFF. The CDR3 DNA follows: TGTGCCAGCAGCCGCCCATGGGCAGGTGGGTTTGTTTATGAGCAGTTCTTC.

Many counts were recorded for this clonotype. This chain connects TRBV6-2 or TRBV6-3 to TRBJ2-7; 9 bases match TRBD2. Germline CDR1 reads MNHEY; CDR2 reads SVGEGT. This CDR3 contains 14 residues. The V and J ends lost 6 bases and 1 base, in that order; junction bases with no gene match: 4. This chain's CDR3 is CASRMTSGSYEQYF. The DNA for the CDR3 is TGTGCCAGCAGGATGACTAGCGGATCCTACGAGCAGTACTTC.